This is a list of T cell receptor beta chains from one sample in a study of blood T cell repertoires in COVID-19. The protocol was immunoSEQ multiplex PCR, while the TCRdb copy is restricted to in-frame clones and leaves out a portion. The sample lists under 300,000 clones, 85% to 90% occurring once. Sequencing was carried out using peripheral blood. The receptors stem from a human donor in a cohort sampled during active COVID-19. CDR3s leave out the opening cysteine and the closing phenylalanine or tryptophan.

j_gene: TRBJ2-5
v_gene: TRBV7-9
CDR3aa: ASSHGGAGQETQY

j_gene: TRBJ2-1
v_gene: TRBV20-1
CDR3aa: SVGSPWEQF

j_gene: TRBJ2-1
v_gene: TRBV14
CDR3aa: ASSQSATPRYNEQF

j_gene: TRBJ2-5
v_gene: TRBV7-7
CDR3aa: ASSWRGTAGVETQY

j_gene: TRBJ2-2
v_gene: TRBV7-3
CDR3aa: ASSTATGELF

j_gene: TRBJ2-1
v_gene: TRBV12-5
CDR3aa: ASGFSTRGGAEQF

j_gene: TRBJ2-5
v_gene: TRBV5-1
CDR3aa: ASSFSTGGGETQY

j_gene: TRBJ2-5
v_gene: TRBV4-2
CDR3aa: ASSQALAGGETQY

j_gene: TRBJ2-1
v_gene: TRBV11-3
CDR3aa: ASSRDAETYNEQF

j_gene: TRBJ1-5
v_gene: TRBV11-3
CDR3aa: ASSLELGGGYSNQPQH

j_gene: TRBJ2-3
v_gene: TRBV6-4
CDR3aa: ASSEIAGGSTDTQY

j_gene: TRBJ2-2
v_gene: TRBV3-1/TRBV3-2
CDR3aa: ASSLPEGVRTGELF

j_gene: TRBJ2-7
v_gene: TRBV20-1
CDR3aa: SAGSYEQY

j_gene: TRBJ1-2
v_gene: TRBV7-8
CDR3aa: ASSLAPAGRDGYT

j_gene: TRBJ2-1
v_gene: TRBV19
CDR3aa: ASSRREVNEQF

j_gene: TRBJ1-4
v_gene: TRBV28
CDR3aa: ASSRGGGLRPTNEKLF

j_gene: TRBJ2-4
v_gene: TRBV6-6
CDR3aa: ASTLGGGGKDIQY

j_gene: TRBJ1-6
v_gene: TRBV12-3/TRBV12-4
CDR3aa: ASRDRANSPLH

j_gene: TRBJ1-2
v_gene: TRBV27
CDR3aa: ASSNYPGTNYGYT

j_gene: TRBJ1-1
v_gene: TRBV18
CDR3aa: ASSTGRWGTEAF

j_gene: TRBJ1-1
v_gene: TRBV2
CDR3aa: ASSVITDIPEAF

j_gene: TRBJ2-2
v_gene: TRBV5-4
CDR3aa: ASSPGTSANTGELF

j_gene: TRBJ2-7
v_gene: TRBV27
CDR3aa: ASSLGTGMGYEQY

j_gene: TRBJ2-2
v_gene: TRBV7-6
CDR3aa: ASSLMTSGVGELF

j_gene: TRBJ1-6
v_gene: TRBV27
CDR3aa: ASSSLREPGSPLH

j_gene: TRBJ2-3
v_gene: TRBV5-1
CDR3aa: ASSPQALSTDTQY

j_gene: TRBJ1-2
v_gene: TRBV7-9
CDR3aa: ASSRDRNGYT

j_gene: TRBJ1-3
v_gene: TRBV28
CDR3aa: ASSLSWGTSGNTIY

j_gene: TRBJ1-2
v_gene: TRBV28
CDR3aa: ASRLQGSGYT

j_gene: TRBJ1-6
v_gene: TRBV18
CDR3aa: ASSHSNRAKNSPLH

j_gene: TRBJ2-7
v_gene: TRBV5-4
CDR3aa: ASSSGTASYEQY

j_gene: TRBJ1-2
v_gene: TRBV5-6
CDR3aa: ASSFFGQTNYGYT

j_gene: TRBJ1-4
v_gene: TRBV5-5
CDR3aa: ASSLGTGGEKLF

j_gene: TRBJ1-1
v_gene: TRBV2
CDR3aa: ASSATGDTEAF

j_gene: TRBJ1-5
v_gene: TRBV28
CDR3aa: ASSNTGQPQH

j_gene: TRBJ2-1
v_gene: TRBV27
CDR3aa: ASSPGAPEQF

j_gene: TRBJ2-2
v_gene: TRBV6-5
CDR3aa: ASSRPAGPGELF

j_gene: TRBJ1-6
v_gene: TRBV7-2
CDR3aa: ASSLSTWRRNSPLH

j_gene: TRBJ2-7
v_gene: TRBV18
CDR3aa: ASSPTSGRPNHEQY

j_gene: TRBJ1-2
v_gene: TRBV6-2/TRBV6-3
CDR3aa: ASSYSSSYYGYT

j_gene: TRBJ1-1
v_gene: TRBV4-2
CDR3aa: ASSQESTRVRTEAF

j_gene: TRBJ2-5
v_gene: TRBV5-1
CDR3aa: ASSLVGAETQY

j_gene: TRBJ1-2
v_gene: TRBV5-1
CDR3aa: ASSMDRGHYGYT

j_gene: TRBJ1-2
v_gene: TRBV10-3
CDR3aa: AISETGNYGYT

j_gene: TRBJ1-2
v_gene: TRBV7-9
CDR3aa: ASSPRPTGSGAYYGYT

j_gene: TRBJ2-7
v_gene: TRBV7-2
CDR3aa: ASSLSTSGSYEQY

j_gene: TRBJ1-5
v_gene: TRBV19
CDR3aa: ASSAQGSLPQH

j_gene: TRBJ2-7
v_gene: TRBV7-9
CDR3aa: ASSFGQGVAV

j_gene: TRBJ2-3
v_gene: TRBV29-1
CDR3aa: SLRGGSTDTQY

j_gene: TRBJ2-1
v_gene: TRBV9
CDR3aa: ASSVGSGLAPSETSNEQF

j_gene: TRBJ2-1
v_gene: TRBV7-2
CDR3aa: ASSLFLADNLYNEQF

j_gene: TRBJ2-2
v_gene: TRBV5-1
CDR3aa: ASSPTSAGELF

j_gene: TRBJ1-1
v_gene: TRBV20-1
CDR3aa: SASGTGEGLAF

j_gene: TRBJ2-4
v_gene: TRBV28
CDR3aa: ASSPRQGAFIQY

j_gene: TRBJ2-3
v_gene: TRBV11-3
CDR3aa: ASSLMGSTDTQY

j_gene: TRBJ2-3
v_gene: TRBV11-2
CDR3aa: ASSALSGRGTDTQY